Described below is a single T cell receptor (beta chain) sequence and its context. The CDR3 runs 14 residues. With 3 bases clipped from V and 3 bases from J, the junction kept 3 bases outside the gene matches. Germline loops: CDR1 MNHEY, CDR2 SVGEGT. These data originate in a study of response to subunit inactivated influenza vaccine. In TCRdb, the RT-PCR reads were re-called with MiXCR into one record per CDR3 protein. This sample carries over 800,000 distinct CDR3 sequences, 21% of them seen once, and the ten largest clones take 10% to 13%. The sequences come from PBMCs from blood, collected 5 days after vaccination. The chain recombines TRBV6-2 or TRBV6-3 with TRBJ1-2; TRBD1 aligns across 8 bases. The receptor's source is a man aged 45-65 years who received an inactivated influenza vaccine. The CDR3 loop is CASSYPGQDYGYTF. CDR3 DNA sequence: TGTGCCAGCAGTTATCCGGGACAGGACTATGGCTACACCTTC.